A selection of T cell receptor beta chains follows, all from one sample in a study of cytomegalovirus exposure and HLA in healthy donors. Method: immunoSEQ multiplex PCR; TCRdb's copy keeps in-frame clones and lacks some. The sample holds 100,000 to 150,000 clones, 70% to 85% seen once. Sequences were obtained from PBMCs. These TCRs come from a boy aged 2 to 10 in good health and CMV-seronegative. The CDR3 runs from the conserved cysteine through the conserved F or W. A D gene is named only where the DNA matches it firmly. Expanded clones get a size class; other rows say once, few or many, or leave the size out.

TRBV5-6,TRBJ2-1,NA,TRBD1,TGTGCCAGCAGCGATACAGGGGAACACCATGAGCAGTTCTTC,CASSDTGEHHEQFF
TRBV7-6,TRBJ2-1,NA,NA,TGTGCCAGCAGACTTTACGATGAGCAGTTCTTC,CASRLYDEQFF
TRBV11-2,TRBJ2-7,NA,TRBD1,TGTGCCAGCAGCCCCGTGGACAGGGGGGCCTACGAGCAGTACTTC,CASSPVDRGAYEQYF
TRBV4-3,TRBJ1-1,NA,NA,TGCGCCAGCAGCCAAGATGATATCGGGAGGACTGAAGCTTTCTTT,CASSQDDIGRTEAFF
TRBV2,TRBJ1-1,NA,TRBD1,TGTGCCAGCAGTCGGACAGGGGTCAGTGAAGCTTTCTTT,CASSRTGVSEAFF
TRBV15,TRBJ1-1,NA,TRBD1,TGTGCCACCAGCCCGGACAGGGGGCAGACTGAAGCTTTCTTT,CATSPDRGQTEAFF
TRBV6-1,TRBJ1-6,NA,NA,TGTGCCAGCAGTGAAATGGGGAGCTCCTATAATTCACCCCTCCACTTT,CASSEMGSSYNSPLHF
TRBV7-2,TRBJ1-2,NA,NA,TGTGCCAGCAGCAGGGAGGGCTATGGCTACACCTTC,CASSREGYGYTF
TRBV27,TRBJ2-7,NA,TRBD1,TGTGCCAGCATTTCGACAGGGGCCTCCTACGAGCAGTACTTC,CASISTGASYEQYF
TRBV18,TRBJ1-1,NA,NA,TGTGCCAGCTCACCACCAAGCAGGTCCACTGAAGCTTTCTTT,CASSPPSRSTEAFF
TRBV25-1,TRBJ1-2,NA,TRBD1,TGTGCCACCGGGACAGCCTATGGCTACACCTTC,CATGTAYGYTF
TRBV7-9,TRBJ2-1,few,TRBD1,TGTGCCAGCAGCTTAGCGCAGGGGGACAGCATCAATGAGCAGTTCTTC,CASSLAQGDSINEQFF